The 24 T cell receptor beta chains given below trace back to one sample, sequenced in a study of OX40 agonist ivuxolimab in advanced cancers. Assay: immunoSEQ multiplex PCR; the TCRdb copy retains only in-frame clones and omits some. The profile covers roughly 70,000 clones, with approximately 91% appearing a single time and about 0.33% taken by the ten largest. The sequenced sample was CD4+ or CD8+ T cells sorted from blood, obtained in a trial of the OX40 agonist ivuxolimab. The receptor source for this set is an adult with an advanced solid tumor such as melanoma, head and neck, liver or kidney cancer.

The chain is built from TRBV5-8 and TRBJ2-3; 12 positions agree with TRBD2. The CDR3 runs to 17 residues. The germline gives CDR1 SGHTS, CDR2 YDEGEE. The trim removed 1 base at V and 5 bases at J, leaving 8 bases unmatched. The DNA for the CDR3 is TGTGCCAGCAGCTTGCGGACTAGCGGGGTCGGGGGAGATACGCAGTATTTT. It encodes CASSLRTSGVGGDTQYF.

The V and J genes are TRBV20-1 and TRBJ1-2; D possibly corresponds to TRBD1 (5 bases). V dropped 3 bases and J dropped 8 bases, with 10 bases sitting between them. CDR3 length: 11 amino acids. Germline V gene data show CDR1 as DFQATT and CDR2 as SNEGSKA (reference sequence). This CDR3 reads CSASAGNGYTF. The DNA of the CDR3 is TGCAGTGCTAGCGCAGGGAACGGCTACACCTTC.

This rearrangement joins TRBV19 to TRBJ2-7, with TRBD1 identical over 7 bases. The CDR3 loop spans 14 amino acids. The germline CDR1 and CDR2 sequences are LNHDA and SQIVND (reference sequence). J gave up 6 bases and V 1 base, and 6 bases lay outside the gene matches. CDR3 nucleotides: TGTGCCAGTAGTATAGCCCGCCAGGGGGTCGAGCAGTACTTC. Protein product: CASSIARQGVEQYF.

The rearrangement uses TRBV5-1 and TRBJ2-3; 14 nucleotides match TRBD2. Germline loops: CDR1 SGHRS, CDR2 YFSETQ. This CDR3 has 16 amino acids. J gave up 5 bases and V 3 bases, and 5 bases lay outside the gene matches. In DNA, the CDR3 is TGCGCCAGCAGCTCGGGACTAGCGGGAGCGGTAGATACGCAGTATTTT. This codes for CASSSGLAGAVDTQYF.

The chain carries TRBV7-2 and TRBJ2-1; weak D call: TRBD2 (6 bases). The V and J ends lost 5 bases and 5 bases respectively, with 22 bases between them. Germline V gene lookup returns CDR1 SGHTA and CDR2 FQGNSA. The CDR3 is 17 residues long. CDR3 region: CASSTRPRTIINNEQFF. CDR3 coding DNA: TGTGCCAGCAGCACGCGTCCCAGGACTATTATAAACAATGAGCAGTTCTTC. Based on the CDR3 plus reference TRBV7-2 and TRBJ2-1, the full variable domain is GAGVSQSPSNKVTEKGKDVELRCDPISGHTALYWYRQSLGQGLEFLIYFQGNSAPDKSGLPSDRFSAERTGGSVSTLTIQRTQQEDSAVYLCASSTRPRTIINNEQFFGPGTRLTVL.

This clone was found once. The rearrangement links TRBV6-1 to TRBJ1-5; perhaps TRBD1 as D (5 bases). V was clipped by 8 bases and J by 3 bases, with 8 bases between them. CDR3 size: 12 residues. Germline CDR1 MNHNS, CDR2 SASEGT. CDR3 sequence: CASARDNQPQHF. CDR3 DNA: TGTGCCAGCGCCAGGGACAATCAGCCCCAGCATTTT.

This rearrangement joins TRBV5-4 to TRBJ1-2; no clear D gene. Germline-derived CDR1 and CDR2 are SGHNT and YYREEE (reference sequence). The CDR3 length is 15 residues. Trimming pared 0 bases from V and 8 bases from J, leaving 17 bases between. CDR3 nucleotides: TGTGCCAGCAGCTTGGGGAGTGCCGGAGCCTACGGCTACACCTTC. This translates into CASSLGSAGAYGYTF.

This chain uses TRBV18 with TRBJ1-5; 9 nucleotides match TRBD1. Germline CDR1 reads KGHSH; CDR2 reads LQKENI. The CDR3 consists of 16 residues. J lost 6 bases, V lost 4 bases, and 10 bases had no gene match. The CDR3 here is CASSLWDRELGQPQHF. The CDR3 DNA reads TGTGCCAGCTCACTATGGGACAGGGAGTTGGGTCAGCCCCAGCATTTT.

This chain connects TRBV16 to TRBJ2-7; tentative D call: TRBD1 (6 bases). V was shortened by 0 bases and J by 4 bases, with 13 bases between the two germline ends. The CDR3 totals 15 residues. Germline assignment: CDR1 KGHSY and CDR2 FQNENV. Here the CDR3 reads CASSQSVTRGYEQYF. In nucleotides, the CDR3 is TGTGCCAGCAGCCAATCGGTGACCAGGGGATACGAGCAGTACTTC.

This chain joins TRBV19 and TRBJ1-5; D ambiguous. This CDR3 is built from 13 residues. The germline V gene encodes CDR1 LNHDA and CDR2 SQIVND (reference sequence). V gave up 6 bases and J gave up 2 bases, with 8 bases separating them. CDR3 protein: CASRDVGNQPQHF. The CDR3 bases are TGTGCCAGTAGGGACGTAGGCAATCAGCCCCAGCATTTT.

The chain combines TRBV27 with TRBJ2-7, with TRBD2 matching 7 bases. Germline trimming cut 5 bases from V and 2 bases from J; bases unmatched to any gene: 3. The length of the CDR3 is 13 residues. In germline, CDR1 is MNHEY, CDR2 SMNVEV (reference sequence). DNA for the CDR3: TGTGCCAGCAGTCCGCGGGAGACCTACGAGCAGTACTTC. Translating it yields CASSPRETYEQYF.

The chain recombines TRBV7-9 with TRBJ2-2, with 8 nucleotides matching TRBD2. Germline V lookup: CDR1 SEHNR, CDR2 FQNEAQ (reference sequence). Trimming cost V 6 bases and J 6 bases; bases outside gene matches: 3. CDR3 size: 13 residues. The CDR3: CASREAGAGELFF. The CDR3 nucleotides are TGTGCCAGCAGGGAAGCGGGGGCCGGGGAGCTGTTTTTT.

V gene TRBV6-1 combines with J gene TRBJ1-5; D unclear. Per germline, CDR1 MNHNS and CDR2 SASEGT. There are 16 residues in the CDR3. Trimming pared 3 bases from V and 1 base from J, leaving 13 bases between. CDR3 residues: CASSDLFSGSNQPQHF. The CDR3 bases are TGTGCCAGCAGTGACCTTTTTAGTGGCAGCAATCAGCCCCAGCATTTT.

The chain carries TRBV6-1 and TRBJ2-3; the match to TRBD2 covers 10 bases. Trimming removed 5 bases from V and 5 bases from J; junction bases left unmatched: 7. CDR3 size: 15 residues. Per the germline V gene, CDR1 is MNHNS and CDR2 is SASEGT. As DNA, the CDR3 is TGTGCCAGCAGTCGTAAACTAGCGGGAATAGATACGCAGTATTTT. This sequence encodes CASSRKLAGIDTQYF.

V usage is TRBV19 and J usage is TRBJ1-1; the D is unclear. CDR3 length equals 11 residues. Germline V gene sequence: CDR1 LNHDA, CDR2 SQIVND (reference sequence). Deletions cut 5 bases from V and 2 bases from J, with 3 bases between. This chain's CDR3 is CASSHNTEAFF. For the CDR3, the DNA is TGTGCCAGTAGTCACAACACTGAAGCTTTCTTT.

A single count supports this clone. J is TRBJ1-5 and V is TRBV2; D unclear. Between the trimmed V and J ends, which lost 4 bases and 6 bases, there was a span of 7 bases. From germline, CDR1 is SNHLY and CDR2 FYNNEI. This CDR3 comprises 12 residues. The CDR3 reads CASSGPVQPQHF. CDR3 bases: TGTGCCAGCAGTGGCCCGGTTCAGCCCCAGCATTTT.

V gene TRBV19 combines with J gene TRBJ2-7, with D possibly TRBD2 on 5 matching bases. The germline gives CDR1 LNHDA, CDR2 SQIVND (reference sequence). The CDR3 loop spans 13 amino acids. V was cut by 6 bases and J by 2 bases, with 11 bases left in between. The CDR3 region is CASSTTGTYEQYF. DNA of the CDR3: TGTGCCAGTAGCACGACGGGAACCTACGAGCAGTACTTC.

The rearrangement uses TRBV19 and TRBJ2-6, with a weak D call TRBD2 (5 bases). Germline V gene lookup returns CDR1 LNHDA and CDR2 SQIVND (reference sequence). The CDR3 totals 16 residues. V was cut by 4 bases and J by 3 bases, with 13 bases left in between. The CDR3 DNA follows: TGTGCCAGTAGTACTATTTCCGGGGTTGGGGCCAACGTCCTGACTTTC. Its protein is CASSTISGVGANVLTF.

The rearrangement joins TRBV27 to TRBJ1-5, with D possibly TRBD1 on 6 matching bases. Germline CDR1 reads MNHEY; CDR2 reads SMNVEV (reference sequence). Deletions cut 3 bases from V and 3 bases from J, with 9 bases between. This CDR3 is 14 amino acids long. Written as DNA, the CDR3 is TGTGCCAGCAGTTTCGGACAGTACAATCAGCCCCAGCATTTT. Translating gives CASSFGQYNQPQHF.

The V and J genes are TRBV6-5 and TRBJ1-4; no clear D gene. Per the germline V gene, CDR1 is MNHEY and CDR2 is SVGAGI. V was trimmed by 6 bases and J by 0 bases, leaving 5 bases between them. The CDR3 covers 13 residues. The CDR3 nucleotides are TGTGCCAGCAGCTCCTCAACTAATGAAAAACTGTTTTTT. It specifies CASSSSTNEKLFF.

The genes are TRBV2 and TRBJ2-2; D gene uncertain. Germline values: CDR1 SNHLY, CDR2 FYNNEI. The CDR3 covers 12 residues. With 8 bases removed from V and 3 bases from J, the gap between germline ends came to 7 bases. CDR3 nucleotides: TGTGCCAGCGTGCGAGACACCGGGGAGCTGTTTTTT. It translates to CASVRDTGELFF. Full variable domain (rest looked up from reference TRBV2 and TRBJ2-2): EPEVTQTPSHQVTQMGQEVILRCVPISNHLYFYWYRQILGQKVEFLVSFYNNEISEKSEIFDDQFSVERPDGSNFTLKIRSTKLEDSAMYFCASVRDTGELFFGEGSRLTVL.

V is TRBV10-1 and J is TRBJ1-1; D is uncertain. V shed 1 base and J shed 3 bases, with 9 bases lying between them. In germline, CDR1 is WNHNN, CDR2 SYGVQD (reference sequence). The CDR3 consists of 14 residues. CDR3 DNA sequence: TGCGCCAGCAGTGAGTTCGGGCCCGACACTGAAGCTTTCTTT. Encoded protein: CASSEFGPDTEAFF.

This clone occurred once. The chain combines TRBV7-9 with TRBJ2-3; TRBD1 aligns across 10 bases. Unmatched junction bases numbered 15, after V lost 8 bases and J lost 7 bases. The germline gives CDR1 SEHNR, CDR2 FQNEAQ (reference sequence). The CDR3 sequence is 16 residues long. CDR3 nucleotide sequence: TGTGCCAGCTCCCCCTCACCGGGACAGGGGAAAAATACGCAGTATTTT. This sequence encodes CASSPSPGQGKNTQYF. Together with reference TRBV7-9 and TRBJ2-3, the CDR3 gives the full variable domain: DTGVSQNPRHKITKRGQNVTFRCDPISEHNRLYWYRQTLGQGPEFLTYFQNEAQLEKSRLLSDRFSAERPKGSFSTLEIQRTEQGDSAMYLCASSPSPGQGKNTQYFGPGTRLTVL.

The V call is TRBV6-6, the J call TRBJ1-5; D is ambiguous. The CDR3 is made up of 14 amino acids. Germline V gives CDR1 MNHNY, CDR2 SVGAGI (reference sequence). Trimming cost V 1 base and J 3 bases, with 7 bases left between them. This chain's CDR3 is CASSYWQTNQPQHF. DNA of the CDR3: TGTGCCAGCAGTTACTGGCAGACCAATCAGCCCCAGCATTTT.